Included here is one TCR beta chain sequence, with context. As yet, its antigen is unknown. Germline is not matched at one junction end, which may reflect a read error. This table comes from immunoSEQ multiplex PCR, and its TCRdb copy is limited to in-frame clones, with some not included. The data show about 9,600 clones, with about 86% seen just once and 5% to 5.5% held by the top ten. The sample comes from a study of graft-versus-host responses after intestinal transplantation. Study in general: Grafts that recipients had were multivisceral, liver-intestinal, or isolated intestinal transplants. Anti-thymocyte globulin induction preceded around 3 years of tacrolimus and steroid maintenance in all recipients.

Intraepithelial and lamina propria lymphocytes were released after the graft tissue was processed. The CDR3 contains 12 residues. Germline assignment: CDR1 SGHDT and CDR2 YYEEEE. Findings and limits, study-wide: Subjects displaying graft-donor T cell macrochimerism possessed elevated graft-versus-host to host-versus-graft clonal ratios inside allografts. The authors found GvH clones in recipient marrow, some appearing first in ileum or blood.

This chain joins TRBV5-6 and TRBJ2-2, with D hard to call. The receptor comes from a human patient who received an intestinal transplant, so some T cells may come from the graft donor. The material was ileum tissue, obtained around 740 days after intestinal transplantation. The CDR3 coding sequence is TGTGCCAGCAGCTTCTGGTCCGGCGAGCTGTTTTTT. It encodes CASSFWSGELFF.